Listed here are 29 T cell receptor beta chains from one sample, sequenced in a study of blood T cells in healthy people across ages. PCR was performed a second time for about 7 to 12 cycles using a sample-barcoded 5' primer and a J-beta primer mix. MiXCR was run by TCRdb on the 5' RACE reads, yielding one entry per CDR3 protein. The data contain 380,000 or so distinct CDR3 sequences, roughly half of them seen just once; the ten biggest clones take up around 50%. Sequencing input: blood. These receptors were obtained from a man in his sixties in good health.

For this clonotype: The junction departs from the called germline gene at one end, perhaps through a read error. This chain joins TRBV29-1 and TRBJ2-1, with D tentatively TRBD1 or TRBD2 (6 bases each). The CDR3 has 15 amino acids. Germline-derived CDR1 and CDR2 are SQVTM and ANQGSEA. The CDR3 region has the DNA TGCAGCGTTGAAGTAGGGCAGGGGAGGTACAATGAGGAGTTCTTC. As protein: CSVEVGQGRYNEEFF.

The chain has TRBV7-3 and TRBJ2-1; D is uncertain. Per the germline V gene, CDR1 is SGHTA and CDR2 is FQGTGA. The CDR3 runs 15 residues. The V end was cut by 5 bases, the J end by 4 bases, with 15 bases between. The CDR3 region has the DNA TGTGCCAGCAGCCTTACACCGGAAGGTTACAATGAGCAGTTCTTC. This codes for CASSLTPEGYNEQFF.

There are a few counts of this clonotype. CDR3 nucleotides: TGTGCCAGCAGCCGGGACAGCCCTAACACTGAAGCTTTCTTT. This translates into CASSRDSPNTEAFF. This sequence joins TRBV12-3 or TRBV12-4 and TRBJ1-1, with 7 positions matching TRBD1. The trim removed 6 bases at V and 2 bases at J, leaving 6 bases unmatched. This CDR3 is 14 amino acids long.

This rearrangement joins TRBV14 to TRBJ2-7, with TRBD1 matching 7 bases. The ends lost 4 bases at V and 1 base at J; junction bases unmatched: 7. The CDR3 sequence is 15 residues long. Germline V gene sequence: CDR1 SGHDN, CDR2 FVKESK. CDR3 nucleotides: TGTGCCAGCAGCCCCTTTGGGACAGTTTCCTACGAGCAGTACTTC. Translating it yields CASSPFGTVSYEQYF.

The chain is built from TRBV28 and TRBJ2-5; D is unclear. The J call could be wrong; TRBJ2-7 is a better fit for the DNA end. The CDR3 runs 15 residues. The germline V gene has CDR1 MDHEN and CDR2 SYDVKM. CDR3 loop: CASSSLESQNYEQYF. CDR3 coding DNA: TGTGCCAGCAGCTCCCTTGAGTCCCAGAACTACGAGCAGTACTTC.

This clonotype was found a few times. The CDR3 region is CSARHLGRNEQFF. The CDR3 region has the DNA TGCAGTGCTAGGCATCTTGGAAGGAACGAGCAGTTCTTC. This chain joins TRBV20-1 and TRBJ2-1; D uncertain. Trimming left V 3 bases short and J 10 bases short, with 16 bases between. This CDR3 has 13 residues. The V gene's germline CDR1 is DFQATT and CDR2 SNEGSKA (reference sequence).

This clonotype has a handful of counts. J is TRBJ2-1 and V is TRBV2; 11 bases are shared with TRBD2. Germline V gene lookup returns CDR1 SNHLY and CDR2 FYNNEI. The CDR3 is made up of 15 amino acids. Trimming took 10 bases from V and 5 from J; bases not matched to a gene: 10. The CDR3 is CATPATSGRNNEQFF. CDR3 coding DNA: TGTGCCACCCCCGCAACTAGCGGGAGAAACAATGAGCAGTTCTTC.

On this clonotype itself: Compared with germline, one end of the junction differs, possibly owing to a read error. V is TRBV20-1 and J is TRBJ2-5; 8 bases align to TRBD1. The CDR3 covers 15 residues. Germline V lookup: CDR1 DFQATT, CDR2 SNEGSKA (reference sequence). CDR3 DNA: TGCAGTGCTAGAGATCGGCGGACAGGGTTGGAGACCCACTACTTC. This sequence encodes CSARDRRTGLETHYF.

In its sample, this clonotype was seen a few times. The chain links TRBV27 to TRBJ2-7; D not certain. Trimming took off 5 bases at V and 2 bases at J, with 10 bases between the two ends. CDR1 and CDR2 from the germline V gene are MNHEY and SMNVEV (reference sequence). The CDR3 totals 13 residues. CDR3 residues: CASSPRWAYEQYF. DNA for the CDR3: TGTGCCAGCAGTCCCCGGTGGGCCTACGAGCAGTACTTC.

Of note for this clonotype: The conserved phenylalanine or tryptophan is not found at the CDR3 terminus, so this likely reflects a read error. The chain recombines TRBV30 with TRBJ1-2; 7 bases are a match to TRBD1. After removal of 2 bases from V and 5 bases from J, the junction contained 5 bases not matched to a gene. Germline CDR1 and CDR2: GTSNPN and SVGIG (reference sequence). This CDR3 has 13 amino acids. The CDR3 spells CAWSRGQGYGYTL. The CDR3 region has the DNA TGTGCCTGGAGTAGGGGGCAGGGGTATGGCTACACCCTC.

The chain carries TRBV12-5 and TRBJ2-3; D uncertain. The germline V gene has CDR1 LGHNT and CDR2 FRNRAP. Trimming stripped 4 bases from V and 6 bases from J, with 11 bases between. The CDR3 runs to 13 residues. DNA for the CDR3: TGTGCTAGTGGTTCGACGGTGAGGGATACGCAGTATTTT. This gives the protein CASGSTVRDTQYF.

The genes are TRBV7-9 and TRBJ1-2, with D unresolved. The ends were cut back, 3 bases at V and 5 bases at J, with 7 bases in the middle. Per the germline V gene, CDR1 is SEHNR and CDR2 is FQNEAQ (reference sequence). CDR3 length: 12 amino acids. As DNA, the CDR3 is TGTGCCAGCAGCTTTGCGGAGTATGGCTACACCTTC. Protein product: CASSFAEYGYTF.

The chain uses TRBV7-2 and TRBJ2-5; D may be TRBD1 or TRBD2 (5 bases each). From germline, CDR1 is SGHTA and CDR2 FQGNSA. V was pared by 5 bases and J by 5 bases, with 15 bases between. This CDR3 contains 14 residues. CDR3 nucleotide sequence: TGTGCCAGCAGCCCAAACCGGGGCAGGGAGACCCAGTACTTC. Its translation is CASSPNRGRETQYF. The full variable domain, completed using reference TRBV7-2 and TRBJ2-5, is GAGVSQSPSNKVTEKGKDVELRCDPISGHTALYWYRQSLGQGLEFLIYFQGNSAPDKSGLPSDRFSAERTGGSVSTLTIQRTQQEDSAVYLCASSPNRGRETQYFGPGTRLLVL.

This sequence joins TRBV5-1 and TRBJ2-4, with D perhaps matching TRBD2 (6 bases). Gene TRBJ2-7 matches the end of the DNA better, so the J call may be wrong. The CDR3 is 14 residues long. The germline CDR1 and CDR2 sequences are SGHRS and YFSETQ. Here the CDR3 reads CASSPEWRGGEQYF. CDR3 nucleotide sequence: TGCGCCAGCAGCCCCGAGTGGAGGGGAGGCGAGCAGTACTTC.

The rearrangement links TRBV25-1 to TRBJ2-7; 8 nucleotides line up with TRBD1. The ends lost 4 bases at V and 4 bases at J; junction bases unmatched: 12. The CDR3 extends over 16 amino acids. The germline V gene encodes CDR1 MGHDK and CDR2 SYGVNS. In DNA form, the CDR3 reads TGTGCCAGCAGTGGGAAGACAGGGGAAAACTCTTACGAGCAGTACTTC. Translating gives CASSGKTGENSYEQYF.

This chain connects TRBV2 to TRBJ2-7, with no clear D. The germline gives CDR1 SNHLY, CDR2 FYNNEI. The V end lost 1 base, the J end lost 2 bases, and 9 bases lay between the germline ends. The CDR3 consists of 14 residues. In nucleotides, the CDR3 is TGTGCCAGCAGTGAAGGCGGCCGCACCTACGAGCAGTACTTC. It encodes CASSEGGRTYEQYF.

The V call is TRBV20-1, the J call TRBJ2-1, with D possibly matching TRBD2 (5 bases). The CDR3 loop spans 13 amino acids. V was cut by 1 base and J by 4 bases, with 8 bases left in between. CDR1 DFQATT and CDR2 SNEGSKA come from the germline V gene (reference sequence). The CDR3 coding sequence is TGCAGTGCTAGAGGCCGCGGGTACAATGAGCAGTTCTTC. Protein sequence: CSARGRGYNEQFF.

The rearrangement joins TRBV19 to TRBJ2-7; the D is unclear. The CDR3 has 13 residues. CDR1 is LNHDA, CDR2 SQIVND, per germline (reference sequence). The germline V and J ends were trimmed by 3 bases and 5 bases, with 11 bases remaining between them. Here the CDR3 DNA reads TGTGCCAGTAGTATCCCGCCTTTGGACGAGCAGTACTTC. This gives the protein CASSIPPLDEQYF.

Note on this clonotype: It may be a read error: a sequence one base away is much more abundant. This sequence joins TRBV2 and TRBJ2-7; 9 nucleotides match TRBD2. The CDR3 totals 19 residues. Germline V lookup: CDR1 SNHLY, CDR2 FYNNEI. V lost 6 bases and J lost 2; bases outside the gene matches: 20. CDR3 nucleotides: TGTGCCAGCAGGCATATCCCGGGACTAGCAAGCTCAAATCCCTACGAGCAGTACTTC. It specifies CASRHIPGLASSNPYEQYF. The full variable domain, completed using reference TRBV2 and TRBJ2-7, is EPEVTQTPSHQVTQMGQEVILRCVPISNHLYFYWYRQILGQKVEFLVSFYNNEISEKSEIFDDQFSVERPDGSNFTLKIRSTKLEDSAMYFCASRHIPGLASSNPYEQYFGPGTRLTVT.

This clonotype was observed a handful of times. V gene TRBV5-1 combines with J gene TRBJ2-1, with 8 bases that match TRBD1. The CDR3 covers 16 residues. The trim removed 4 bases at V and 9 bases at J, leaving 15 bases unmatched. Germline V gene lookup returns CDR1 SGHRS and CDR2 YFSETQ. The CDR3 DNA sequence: TGCGCCAGCAGCCCAACCTTGGGCAGGGGGCTCACTGAGCAGTTCTTC. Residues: CASSPTLGRGLTEQFF.

CDR3 nucleotides: TGTGCCAGCCGAAGAAGCCAGGGCGACTATGGCTACACCTTC. It yields the protein CASRRSQGDYGYTF. J is TRBJ1-2 and V is TRBV28; D is possibly TRBD1 (5 bases). V gave up 8 bases and J gave up 3 bases, with 16 bases separating them. The CDR3 sequence is 14 residues long. The V gene's germline CDR1 is MDHEN and CDR2 SYDVKM.

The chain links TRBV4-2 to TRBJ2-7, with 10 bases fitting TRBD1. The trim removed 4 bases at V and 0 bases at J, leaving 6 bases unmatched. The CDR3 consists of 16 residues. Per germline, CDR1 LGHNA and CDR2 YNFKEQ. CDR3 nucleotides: TGTGCCAGCAGCCGAGAGGGACAGGGGAGCTCCTACGAGCAGTACTTC. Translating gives CASSREGQGSSYEQYF.

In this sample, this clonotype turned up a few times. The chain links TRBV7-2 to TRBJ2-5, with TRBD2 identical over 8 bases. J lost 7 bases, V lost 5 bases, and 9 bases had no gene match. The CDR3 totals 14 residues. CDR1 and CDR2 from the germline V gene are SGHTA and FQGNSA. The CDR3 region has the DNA TGTGCCAGCAGCCCAAACAGCGGGAGAGGGACCCAGTACTTC. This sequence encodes CASSPNSGRGTQYF.

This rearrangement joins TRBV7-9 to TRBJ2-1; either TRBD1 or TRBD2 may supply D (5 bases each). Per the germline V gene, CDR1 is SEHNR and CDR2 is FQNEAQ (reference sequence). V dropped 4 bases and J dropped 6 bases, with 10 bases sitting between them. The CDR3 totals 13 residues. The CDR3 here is CASSSGTINEQFF. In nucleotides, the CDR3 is TGTGCCAGCAGCTCCGGGACCATCAATGAGCAGTTCTTC.

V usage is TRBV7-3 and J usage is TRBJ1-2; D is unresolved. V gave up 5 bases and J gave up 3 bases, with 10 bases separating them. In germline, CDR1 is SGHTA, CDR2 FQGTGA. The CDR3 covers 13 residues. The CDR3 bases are TGTGCCAGCAGCCCCGGGTCTGACTATGGCTACACCTTC. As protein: CASSPGSDYGYTF.

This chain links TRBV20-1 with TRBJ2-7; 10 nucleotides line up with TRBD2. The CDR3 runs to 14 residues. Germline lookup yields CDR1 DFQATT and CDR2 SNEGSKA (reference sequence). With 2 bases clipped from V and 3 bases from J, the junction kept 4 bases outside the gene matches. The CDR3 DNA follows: TGCAGTGCTAGACTAGCGGGAGCTAACTACGAGCAGTACTTC. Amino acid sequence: CSARLAGANYEQYF.

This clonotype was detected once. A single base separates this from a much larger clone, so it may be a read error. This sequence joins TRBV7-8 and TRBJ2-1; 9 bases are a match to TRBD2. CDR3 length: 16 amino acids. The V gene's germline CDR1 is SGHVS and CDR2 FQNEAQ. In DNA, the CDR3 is TGTACCAGCAGCTTAGGGGGTAGCGGGAGCTACAATGAGCAGTTCTTC. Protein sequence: CTSSLGGSGSYNEQFF.

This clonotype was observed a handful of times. The CDR3: CSVERVDTQYF. The CDR3 bases are TGCAGCGTTGAAAGGGTGGATACGCAGTATTTT. This rearrangement joins TRBV29-1 to TRBJ2-3; D gene ambiguous. Germline V CDR1 and CDR2: SQVTM, ANQGSEA. This CDR3 region has 11 residues. The V and J ends lost 2 bases and 6 bases respectively, with 6 bases between them.

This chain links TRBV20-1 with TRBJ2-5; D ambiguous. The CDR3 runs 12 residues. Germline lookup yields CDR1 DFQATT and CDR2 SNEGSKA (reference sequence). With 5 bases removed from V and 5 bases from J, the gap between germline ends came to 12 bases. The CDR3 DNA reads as TGCAGTGCTTCGGATGCGGCGGAGACCCAGTACTTC. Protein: CSASDAAETQYF.